This TCR beta chain emerged from a study of CD8+ T cells in alopecia areata. As for the study in general: Treated patients were dosed with oral tofacitinib, taking 5 to 10 mg twice daily. Affected scalp percentage set treated patients' severity scores.

RNA was isolated and reverse transcribed to cDNA, the sequencing template. The method was immunoSEQ multiplex PCR; TCRdb's version includes in-frame clones alone and lacks a portion of them. The sample shows 250,000 to 350,000 clones, 60% of them seen only once. Comments on this clone: Its antigen is unknown.

Study results and caveats: Baseline CD8+ expansion's link to response remains uncertain, as there was one nonresponder.

Treatment defined: oral pan-JAK inhibitor, 5-10 mg twice daily. It was from alopecia areata patients that lesional scalp punch biopsies and peripheral blood were collected. Deletions cut 0 bases from V and 0 bases from J, with 9 bases between. Germline CDR1 GTSNPN, CDR2 SVGIG (reference sequence). The CDR3 totals 15 residues. This sequence was found in a human donor with alopecia areata. The V call is TRBV30, the J call TRBJ1-5; D remains ambiguous. This specimen was CD4+ T cells sorted from blood, taken around week 52, from a patient treated with tofacitinib. CDR3 amino acids: CAWSVIGSSNQPQHF. CDR3 nucleotide sequence: TGTGCCTGGAGTGTAATCGGGAGTAGCAATCAGCCCCAGCATTTT.